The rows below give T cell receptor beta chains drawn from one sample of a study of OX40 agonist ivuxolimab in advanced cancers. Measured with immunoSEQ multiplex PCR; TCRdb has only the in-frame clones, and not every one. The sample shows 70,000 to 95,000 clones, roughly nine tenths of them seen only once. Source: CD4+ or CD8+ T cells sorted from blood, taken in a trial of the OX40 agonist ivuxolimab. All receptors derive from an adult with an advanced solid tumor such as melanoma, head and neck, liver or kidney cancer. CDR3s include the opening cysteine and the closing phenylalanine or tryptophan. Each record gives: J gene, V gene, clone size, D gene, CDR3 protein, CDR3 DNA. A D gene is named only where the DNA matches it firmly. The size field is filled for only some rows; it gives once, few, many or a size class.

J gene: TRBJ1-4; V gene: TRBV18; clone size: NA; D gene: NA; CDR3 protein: CASSPRQGREKLFF; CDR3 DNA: TGTGCCAGCTCACCACGGCAGGGGCGAGAAAAACTGTTTTTT
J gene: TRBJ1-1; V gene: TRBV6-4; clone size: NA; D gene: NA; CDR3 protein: CASSPWDGATEAFF; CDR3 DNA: TGTGCCAGCAGCCCTTGGGACGGTGCCACTGAAGCTTTCTTT
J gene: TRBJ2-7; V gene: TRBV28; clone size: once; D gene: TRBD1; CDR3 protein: CASSPVTGTGGYEQYF; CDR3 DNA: TGTGCCAGCAGTCCCGTTACCGGGACAGGGGGCTACGAGCAGTACTTC
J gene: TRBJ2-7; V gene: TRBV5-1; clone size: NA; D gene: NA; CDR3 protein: CASSLEPGRTSSYEQYF; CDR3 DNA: TGCGCCAGCAGCTTGGAACCAGGTAGAACGAGCTCCTACGAGCAGTACTTC
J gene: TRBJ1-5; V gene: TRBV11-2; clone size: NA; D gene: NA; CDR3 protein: CASSWGENQPQHF; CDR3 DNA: TGTGCCAGCAGCTGGGGGGAAAATCAGCCCCAGCATTTT
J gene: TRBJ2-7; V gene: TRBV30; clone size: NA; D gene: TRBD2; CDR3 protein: CAWISLAGGWQYF; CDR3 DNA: TGTGCCTGGATATCACTAGCGGGAGGCTGGCAGTACTTC
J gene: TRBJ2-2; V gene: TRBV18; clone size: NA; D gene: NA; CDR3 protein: CASSPRGNLNTGELFF; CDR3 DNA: TGTGCCAGCTCACCACGGGGGAATTTGAACACCGGGGAGCTGTTTTTT
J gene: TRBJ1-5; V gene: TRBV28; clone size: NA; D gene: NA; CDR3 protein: CASSLWSGGRLNQPQHF; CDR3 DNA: TGTGCCAGCAGTTTATGGTCCGGGGGCAGACTTAATCAGCCCCAGCATTTT
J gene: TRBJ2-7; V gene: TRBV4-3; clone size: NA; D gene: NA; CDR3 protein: CASSQDRPGEQYF; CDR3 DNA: TGCGCCAGCAGCCAAGATCGGCCGGGAGAGCAGTACTTC
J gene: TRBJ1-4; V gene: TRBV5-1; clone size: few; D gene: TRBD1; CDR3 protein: CASSRTTGGAGEKLFF; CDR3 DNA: TGCGCCAGCAGCAGGACGACAGGGGGCGCGGGGGAAAAACTGTTTTTT
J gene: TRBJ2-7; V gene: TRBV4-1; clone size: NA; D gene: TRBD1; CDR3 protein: CASSHRTGAYEQYF; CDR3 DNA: TGCGCCAGCAGCCACAGGACAGGGGCCTACGAGCAGTACTTC
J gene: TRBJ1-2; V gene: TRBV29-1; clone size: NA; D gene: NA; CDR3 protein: CSVLGQTNYGYTF; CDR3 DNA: TGCAGCGTTCTGGGACAAACTAACTATGGCTACACCTTC
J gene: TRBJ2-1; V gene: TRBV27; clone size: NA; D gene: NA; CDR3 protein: CASSKTSSYEQFF; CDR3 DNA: TGTGCCAGCAGTAAAACTAGCAGCTATGAGCAGTTCTTC
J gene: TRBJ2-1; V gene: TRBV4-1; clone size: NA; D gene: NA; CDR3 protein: CASSQELGRSSYNEQFF; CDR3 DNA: TGCGCCAGCAGCCAAGAATTGGGAAGAAGCTCCTACAATGAGCAGTTCTTC
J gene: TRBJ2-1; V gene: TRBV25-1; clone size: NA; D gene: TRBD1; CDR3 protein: CASSPTWDRGNEQFF; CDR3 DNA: TGTGCCAGCAGCCCAACCTGGGACAGGGGTAATGAGCAGTTCTTC
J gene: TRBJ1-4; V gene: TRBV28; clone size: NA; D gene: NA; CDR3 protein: CASSFPAGEKLFF; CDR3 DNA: TGTGCCAGCAGTTTTCCTGCCGGGGAAAAACTGTTTTTT
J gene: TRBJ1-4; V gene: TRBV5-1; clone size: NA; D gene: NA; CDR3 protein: CASSLGMQGNSYDEKLFF; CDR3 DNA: TGCGCCAGCAGCTTGGGTATGCAGGGAAATTCCTACGATGAAAAACTGTTTTTT
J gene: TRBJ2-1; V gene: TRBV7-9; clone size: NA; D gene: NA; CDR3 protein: CASSLGFPNEQFF; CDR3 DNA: TGTGCCAGCAGCTTAGGGTTTCCGAATGAGCAGTTCTTC
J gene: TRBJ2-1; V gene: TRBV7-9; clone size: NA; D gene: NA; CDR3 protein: CASSDPRWAEQFF; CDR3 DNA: TGTGCCAGCAGCGATCCCCGCTGGGCTGAGCAGTTCTTC
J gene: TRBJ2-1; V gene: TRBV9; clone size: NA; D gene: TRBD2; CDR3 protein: CASSGLAGNEQFF; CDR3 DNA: TGTGCCAGCAGCGGGCTAGCGGGCAATGAGCAGTTCTTC
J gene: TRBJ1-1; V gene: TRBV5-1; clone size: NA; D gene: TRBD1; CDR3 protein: CASSRTGGVSEAFF; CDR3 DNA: TGCGCCAGCAGCAGGACAGGGGGCGTCTCTGAAGCTTTCTTT
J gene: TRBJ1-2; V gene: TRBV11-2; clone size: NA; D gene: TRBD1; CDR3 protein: CASSLEQGAGGYTF; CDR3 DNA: TGTGCCAGCAGCTTAGAACAGGGGGCGGGTGGCTACACCTTC
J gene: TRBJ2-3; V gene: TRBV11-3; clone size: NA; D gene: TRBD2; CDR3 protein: CASSSTSISDTQYF; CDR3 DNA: TGTGCCAGCAGCTCGACTAGCATTTCAGATACGCAGTATTTT
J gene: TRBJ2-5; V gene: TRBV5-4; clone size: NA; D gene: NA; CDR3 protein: CASSLGLGAQETQYF; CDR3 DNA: TGTGCCAGCAGCTTAGGTTTGGGGGCCCAAGAGACCCAGTACTTC
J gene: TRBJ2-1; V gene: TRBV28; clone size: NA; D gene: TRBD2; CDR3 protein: CASYKLAGVSSYNEQFF; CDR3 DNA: TGTGCCAGTTATAAGCTAGCGGGAGTGAGCTCCTACAATGAGCAGTTCTTC
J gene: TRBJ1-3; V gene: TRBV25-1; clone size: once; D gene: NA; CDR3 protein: CASSEGNGNTIYF; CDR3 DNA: TGTGCCAGCAGTGAGGGCAACGGGAACACCATATATTTT
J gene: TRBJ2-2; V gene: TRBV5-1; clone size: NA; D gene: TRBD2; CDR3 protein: CATAPGREVAWNTGELFF; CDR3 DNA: TGCGCCACCGCACCGGGGCGGGAGGTCGCTTGGAACACCGGGGAGCTGTTTTTT
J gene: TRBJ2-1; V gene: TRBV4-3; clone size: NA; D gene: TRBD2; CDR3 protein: CASSQGLTSGRINEQFF; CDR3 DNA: TGCGCCAGCAGCCAAGGACTGACTAGCGGGAGGATCAATGAGCAGTTCTTC
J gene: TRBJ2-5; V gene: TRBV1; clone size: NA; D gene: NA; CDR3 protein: CTSSRTSRGGETQYF; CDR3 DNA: TGCACCAGCAGCCGCACTAGCCGGGGTGGGGAGACCCAGTACTTC
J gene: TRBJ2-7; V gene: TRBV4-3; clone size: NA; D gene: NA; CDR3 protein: CASSQGGVGEQYF; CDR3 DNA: TGCGCCAGCAGCCAAGGAGGGGTGGGAGAGCAGTACTTC
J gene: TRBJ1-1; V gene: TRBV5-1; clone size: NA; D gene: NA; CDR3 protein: CASSDSLGGNDEAFF; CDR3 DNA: TGCGCCAGCAGCGATTCGCTTGGGGGAAATGATGAAGCTTTCTTT
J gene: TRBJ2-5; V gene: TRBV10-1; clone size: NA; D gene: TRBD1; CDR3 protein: CASTQTGLETQYF; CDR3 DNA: TGCGCCAGCACCCAGACAGGGTTAGAGACCCAGTACTTC
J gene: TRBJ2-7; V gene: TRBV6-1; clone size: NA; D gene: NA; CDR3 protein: CASSERGAVNEQYF; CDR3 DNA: TGTGCCAGCAGTGAACGGGGGGCAGTCAACGAGCAGTACTTC
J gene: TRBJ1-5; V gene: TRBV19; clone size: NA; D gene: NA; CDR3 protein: CASSILPPGTGGSNQPQHF; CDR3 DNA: TGTGCCAGTAGTATCTTACCCCCGGGTACGGGGGGTAGCAATCAGCCCCAGCATTTT
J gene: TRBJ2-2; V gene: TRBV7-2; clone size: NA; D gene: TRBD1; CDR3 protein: CASSSWTGGSTGELFF; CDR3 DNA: TGTGCCAGCAGCTCTTGGACAGGGGGCTCGACCGGGGAGCTGTTTTTT
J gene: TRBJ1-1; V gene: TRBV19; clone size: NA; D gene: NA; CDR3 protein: CASRGLQGMGTEAFF; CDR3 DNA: TGTGCCAGTAGGGGGCTTCAGGGAATGGGCACTGAAGCTTTCTTT
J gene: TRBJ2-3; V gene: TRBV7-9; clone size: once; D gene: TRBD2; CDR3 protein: CASSPLAGAGTTQYF; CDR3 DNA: TGTGCCAGCAGCCCTCTAGCGGGAGCAGGAACTACGCAGTATTTT
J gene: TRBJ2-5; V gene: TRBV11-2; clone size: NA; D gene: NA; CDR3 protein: CASSLFTGQRGQETQYF; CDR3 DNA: TGTGCCAGCAGCTTATTCACAGGGCAGAGGGGCCAAGAGACCCAGTACTTC
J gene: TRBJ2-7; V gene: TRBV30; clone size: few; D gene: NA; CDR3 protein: CALQASSYEQYF; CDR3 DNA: TGTGCCTTGCAGGCTAGCTCCTACGAGCAGTACTTC
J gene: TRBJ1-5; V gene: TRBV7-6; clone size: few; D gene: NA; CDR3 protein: CASSSTNQPQHF; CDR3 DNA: TGTGCCAGCAGCTCGACCAATCAGCCCCAGCATTTT
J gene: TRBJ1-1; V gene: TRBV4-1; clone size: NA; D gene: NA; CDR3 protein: CASRRNLGPDTEAFF; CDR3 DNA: TGCGCCAGCAGACGCAATTTGGGCCCGGACACTGAAGCTTTCTTT
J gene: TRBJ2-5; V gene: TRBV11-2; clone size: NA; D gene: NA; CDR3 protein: CASRRLEGQETQYF; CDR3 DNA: TGTGCCAGCCGTCGATTGGAGGGCCAAGAGACCCAGTACTTC
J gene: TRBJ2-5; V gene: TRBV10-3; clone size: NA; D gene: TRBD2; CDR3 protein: CAISSRTSERAGETQYF; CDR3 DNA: TGTGCCATCAGCTCCCGGACTAGCGAGAGGGCCGGAGAGACCCAGTACTTC
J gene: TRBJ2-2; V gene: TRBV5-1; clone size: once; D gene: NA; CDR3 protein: CASSPPTNTGKLFF; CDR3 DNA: TGCGCCAGCAGCCCCCCAACGAACACCGGGAAGCTGTTTTTT